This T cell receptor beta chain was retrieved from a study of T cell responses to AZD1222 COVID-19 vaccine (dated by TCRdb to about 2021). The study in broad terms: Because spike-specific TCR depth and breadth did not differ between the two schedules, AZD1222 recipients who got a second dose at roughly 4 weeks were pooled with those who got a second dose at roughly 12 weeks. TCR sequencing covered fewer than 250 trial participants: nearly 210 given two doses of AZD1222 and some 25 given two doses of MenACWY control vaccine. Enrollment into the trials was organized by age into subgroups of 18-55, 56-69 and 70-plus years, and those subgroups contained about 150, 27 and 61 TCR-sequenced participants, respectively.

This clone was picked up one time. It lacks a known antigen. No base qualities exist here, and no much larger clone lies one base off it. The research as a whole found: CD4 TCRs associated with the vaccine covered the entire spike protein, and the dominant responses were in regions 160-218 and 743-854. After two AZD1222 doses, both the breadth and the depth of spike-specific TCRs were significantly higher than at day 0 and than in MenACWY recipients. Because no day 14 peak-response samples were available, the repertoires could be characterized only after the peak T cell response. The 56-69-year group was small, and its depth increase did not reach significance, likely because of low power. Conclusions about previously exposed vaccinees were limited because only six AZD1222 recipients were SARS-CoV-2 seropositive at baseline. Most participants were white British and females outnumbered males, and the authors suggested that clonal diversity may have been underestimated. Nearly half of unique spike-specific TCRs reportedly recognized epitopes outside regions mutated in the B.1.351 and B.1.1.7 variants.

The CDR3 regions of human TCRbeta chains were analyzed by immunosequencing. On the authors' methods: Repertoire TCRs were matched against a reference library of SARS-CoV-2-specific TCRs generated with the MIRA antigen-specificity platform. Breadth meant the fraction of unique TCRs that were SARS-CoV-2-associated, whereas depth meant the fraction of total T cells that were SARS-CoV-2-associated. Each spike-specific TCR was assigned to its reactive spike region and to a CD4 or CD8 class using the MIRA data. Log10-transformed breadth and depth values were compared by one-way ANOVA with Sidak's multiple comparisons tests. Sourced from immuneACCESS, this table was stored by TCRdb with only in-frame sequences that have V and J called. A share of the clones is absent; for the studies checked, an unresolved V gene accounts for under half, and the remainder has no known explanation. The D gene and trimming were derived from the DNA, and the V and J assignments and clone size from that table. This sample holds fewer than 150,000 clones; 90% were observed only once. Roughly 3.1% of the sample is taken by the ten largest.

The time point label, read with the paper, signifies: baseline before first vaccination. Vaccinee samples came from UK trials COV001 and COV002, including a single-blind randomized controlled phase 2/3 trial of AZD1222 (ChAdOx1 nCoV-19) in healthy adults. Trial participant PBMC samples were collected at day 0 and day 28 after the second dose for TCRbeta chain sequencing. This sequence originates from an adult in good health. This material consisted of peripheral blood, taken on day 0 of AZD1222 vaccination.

This receptor carries the CDR3 CASSLVGQGAEAFF. The nucleotides read TGCGCCAGCAGCTTGGTGGGACAGGGGGCTGAAGCTTTCTTT. The rearrangement combines TRBV5-1 with TRBJ1-1, with TRBD1 matching 11 junction bases. The germline V gene yields SGHRS for CDR1 and YFSETQ for CDR2. Counted from cysteine to phenylalanine, this CDR3 has 14 amino acids. The DNA shown is the 42-base CDR3, in frame from base 1. The germline V end is reduced by 0 bases and the J end by 6 bases; junction bases left unmatched: 1.